The 21 T cell receptor beta chains presented below share a single source sample, sequenced in a study of blood T cell repertoires in COVID-19. TCRdb keeps only in-frame clones here, not all; method: immunoSEQ multiplex PCR. The profile shows about 300,000 clones, more than 70% of them singletons. The sequencing input was peripheral blood. The receptors here all came from a woman aged 25 to 45 with COVID-19, enrolled during active disease.

The chain couples TRBV28 to TRBJ1-5; TRBD1 might be the D (5 bases). Germline assignment: CDR1 MDHEN and CDR2 SYDVKM. Trimming stripped 8 bases from V and 1 base from J, with 12 bases between. This CDR3 comprises 14 residues. DNA for the CDR3: TGTGCCAGCGCATCCGGGGGGAGCAATCAGCCCCAGCATTTT. It translates to CASASGGSNQPQHF.

V usage is TRBV11-3 and J usage is TRBJ2-5; no clear D. The V end lost 4 bases, the J end lost 5 bases, and 8 bases lay between the germline ends. CDR3 length equals 12 residues. Per germline, CDR1 SGHNT and CDR2 YENEEA. CDR3 region: CASSSGWETQYF. The CDR3 nucleotides are TGTGCCAGCAGCTCCGGGTGGGAGACCCAGTACTTC. Based on the CDR3 plus reference TRBV11-3 and TRBJ2-5, the full variable domain is EAGVVQSPRYKIIEKKQPVAFWCNPISGHNTLYWYLQNLGQGPELLIRYENEEAVDDSQLPKDRFSAERLKGVDSTLKIQPAELGDSAVYLCASSSGWETQYFGPGTRLLVL.

The rearrangement uses TRBV5-5 and TRBJ1-2, with 8 bases lining up with TRBD1. The germline CDR1 and CDR2 sequences are SGHKS and YYEKEE (reference sequence). Trimming took 4 bases from V and 7 from J; bases not matched to a gene: 6. CDR3 size: 13 residues. CDR3 in DNA: TGTGCCAGCAGCCCAGACAGGGGAGGTGGCTACACCTTC. Protein product: CASSPDRGGGYTF.

The DNA of the CDR3 is TGTGCCAGCAGCAAAGGGTGGGTAGCGGGGGGTCGAAGCCAAGAGACCCAGTACTTC. It codes for CASSKGWVAGGRSQETQYF. The chain uses TRBV21-1 and TRBJ2-5; TRBD2, the table's D call, lacks a check against the DNA. TRBV21-1 has pseudogene status. There are 19 residues in the CDR3.

The chain uses TRBV30 and TRBJ1-3; D is unclear. Germline values: CDR1 GTSNPN, CDR2 SVGIG (reference sequence). This CDR3 is built from 13 residues. V was clipped by 2 bases and J by 2 bases, with 7 bases between them. CDR3: CAWSPIPGNTIYF. In DNA form, the CDR3 reads TGTGCCTGGAGTCCCATTCCTGGAAACACCATATATTTT.

The chain is built from TRBV30 and TRBJ2-1, with 8 positions matching TRBD2. This CDR3 comprises 17 residues. V lost 7 bases, J lost 8 bases, and 22 bases stayed unmatched. Germline values: CDR1 GTSNPN, CDR2 SVGIG (reference sequence). Here the CDR3 DNA reads TGTGCCTCCAAATCCTCCCCTTTCCCGGGGGGGCCTGATGAGCAGTTCTTC. The encoded protein is CASKSSPFPGGPDEQFF.

Turning to this clone: Other DNA sequences within the sample encode an identical CDR3. The chain uses TRBV29-1 and TRBJ1-4; TRBD1 agrees at 9 bases. CDR3 size: 11 residues. The germline gives CDR1 SQVTM, CDR2 ANQGSEA. With V trimmed by 7 bases and J by 8 bases, 2 bases remained unmatched. Written as DNA, the CDR3 is TGCAGCGCAGGGACAGGGGAAAAACTGTTTTTT. It codes for CSAGTGEKLFF. Full variable domain (outside the CDR3, taken from reference TRBV29-1 and TRBJ1-4): SAVISQKPSRDICQRGTSLTIQCQVDSQVTMMFWYRQQPGQSLTLIATANQGSEATYESGFVIDKFPISRPNLTFSTLTVSNMSPEDSSIYLCSAGTGEKLFFGSGTQLSVL.

This clone has just one count. The chain carries TRBV3-1 (or the pseudogene TRBV3-2) and TRBJ2-3, with D unresolved. Germline-derived CDR1 and CDR2 are LGHDT and YNNKEL (reference sequence). Trimming cost V 5 bases and J 3 bases, with 18 bases left between them. The CDR3 is made up of 16 amino acids. In DNA, the CDR3 is TGTGCCAGCAGCTTACGGTCCCGTCGGTTAACAGATACGCAGTATTTT. Protein product: CASSLRSRRLTDTQYF.

This chain joins TRBV25-1 and TRBJ2-3, with D perhaps matching TRBD2 (5 bases). V dropped 2 bases and J dropped 2 bases, with 11 bases sitting between them. This CDR3 comprises 15 residues. The germline V gene encodes CDR1 MGHDK and CDR2 SYGVNS. For the CDR3, the DNA is TGTGCCAGCAGTGAAAGTCGGGATATCACAGATACGCAGTATTTT. Protein: CASSESRDITDTQYF.

The chain combines TRBV11-3 with TRBJ2-1; D is perhaps TRBD1 (5 bases). Germline assignment: CDR1 SGHNT and CDR2 YENEEA. The V end lost 3 bases, the J end lost 0 bases, and 12 bases lay between the germline ends. The CDR3 length is 16 residues. CDR3 loop: CASSLATESSYNEQFF. Written as DNA, the CDR3 is TGTGCCAGCAGCTTGGCGACAGAGAGCTCCTACAATGAGCAGTTCTTC.

This chain connects TRBV6-2 or TRBV6-3 to TRBJ2-7; TRBD1 agrees at 9 bases. V trimming: 0 bases; J trimming: 0 bases; junction bases outside the gene matches: 3. There are 16 residues in the CDR3. Germline assignment: CDR1 MNHEY and CDR2 SVGEGT. CDR3 sequence: CASSYSLDRGSYEQYV. The DNA for the CDR3 is TGTGCCAGCAGTTACTCTCTGGACAGGGGCTCCTACGAGCAGTACGTC.

The CDR3 nucleotides are TGTGCCAGCAGTGACACCGGGACTGTGTGGAATCAGCCCCAGCATTTT. Translated, it gives CASSDTGTVWNQPQHF. The rearrangement joins TRBV2 to TRBJ1-5, with a tentative D call TRBD1 (5 bases). The CDR3 length is 16 residues. Germline V gene data show CDR1 as SNHLY and CDR2 as FYNNEI. Between the trimmed V and J ends, which lost 3 bases and 4 bases, there was a span of 16 bases.

The chain has TRBV6-5 and TRBJ2-7, with TRBD1 identical over 7 bases. The CDR3 runs 15 residues. Germline lookup yields CDR1 MNHEY and CDR2 SVGAGI. After removal of 5 bases from V and 2 bases from J, the junction contained 9 bases not matched to a gene. The CDR3 nucleotides read TGTGCCAGCAGTCCAACCGGGACAGTGACCTACGAGCAGTACGTC. It codes for CASSPTGTVTYEQYV.

This clone was found a few times. V and J are TRBV12-3 or TRBV12-4 and TRBJ1-2; TRBD1 might be the D (5 bases). CDR3 length: 13 amino acids. Trimming removed 0 bases from V and 4 bases from J, with 6 bases in between. CDR3 nucleotides: TGTGCCAGCAGTTTAGCGGGGGGCTATGGCTACACCTTC. It translates to CASSLAGGYGYTF.

The chain recombines TRBV29-1 with TRBJ1-1; perhaps TRBD1 as D (6 bases). From germline, CDR1 is SQVTM and CDR2 ANQGSEA. Trimming pared 7 bases from V and 2 bases from J, leaving 17 bases between. This CDR3 region has 14 residues. CDR3 coding DNA: TGCAGCGCCTGGGGGCCACAGGGAAACACTGAAGCTTTCTTT. Protein sequence: CSAWGPQGNTEAFF.

The chain carries TRBV7-8 and TRBJ2-3, with a weak D call TRBD1 (5 bases). CDR3 length: 15 residues. Germline CDR1 SGHVS, CDR2 FQNEAQ. V lost 4 bases and J lost 4, with 15 bases in between. The CDR3 nucleotides read TGTGCCAGCAGCTCAAGAACAGGTATCGCAGATACGCAGTATTTT. Amino acid sequence: CASSSRTGIADTQYF.

V and J are TRBV6-4 and TRBJ2-3; 12 nucleotides match TRBD1. The CDR3 has 15 residues. Trimming removed 6 bases from V and 4 bases from J; junction bases left unmatched: 5. Germline lookup yields CDR1 MRHNA and CDR2 SNTAGT. The DNA of the CDR3 is TGTGCCAGCAGCGGAGGGACAGGGGGCGCAGATACGCAGTATTTT. It yields the protein CASSGGTGGADTQYF.

Worth noting for this clone: This CDR3 is also generated by other DNA sequences in the sample. This sequence joins TRBV7-2 and TRBJ1-1; D not certain. The CDR3 runs to 13 residues. V dropped 2 bases and J dropped 1 base, with 5 bases sitting between them. Germline V gives CDR1 SGHTA, CDR2 FQGNSA. CDR3 sequence: CASSLNRNTEAFF. CDR3 DNA: TGTGCCAGCAGCTTAAATAGGAACACTGAAGCTTTCTTT.

Worth noting for this clone: At one boundary the junction diverges from the germline segment, which might be a read error. The CDR3 protein is CASGLSSRNTEAFF. CDR3 bases: TGTGCCAGCGGTTTGAGTAGCCGGAACACTGAAGCTTTCTTT. The chain links TRBV28 to TRBJ1-1; D is unclear. The CDR3 consists of 14 residues. From germline, CDR1 is MDHEN and CDR2 SYDVKM.

The chain carries TRBV2 and TRBJ2-3, with 9 positions matching TRBD2. V dropped 7 bases and J dropped 0; count of bases not matched to a gene: 5. Per germline, CDR1 SNHLY and CDR2 FYNNEI. This CDR3 has 15 residues. In DNA, the CDR3 is TGTGCCAGCAACGCCGGGACTAGCAGCACAGATACGCAGTATTTT. It is translated as CASNAGTSSTDTQYF.

The genes are TRBV24-1 and TRBJ1-2, with 8 bases that match TRBD1. The germline CDR1 and CDR2 sequences are KGHDR and SFDVKD. The CDR3 covers 14 residues. Germline trimming cut 6 bases from V and 5 bases from J; bases unmatched to any gene: 7. The CDR3 DNA follows: TGTGCCACCAGTTCCACCCGGACAGGGTATGGCTACACCTTC. Translation: CATSSTRTGYGYTF.